The 2 T cell receptor beta chains below were found in one sample sequenced in a study of T cell repertoires in cytomegalovirus infection. These receptors lack a known antigen. One entry per CDR3 protein results from TCRdb running MiXCR on the reads. This table has roughly 700,000 distinct CDR3 sequences, around 35% appearing once. Sequenced material: cultured PBMCs, taken from culture after CMV antigen stimulation. These receptors came from a human donor in good health (CMV status not recorded). Some clones in this sample may be carry-over from other donors' samples.

This clonotype was detected only a few times. The chain combines TRBV4-3 with TRBJ2-1, with 9 bases lining up with TRBD2. The V gene's germline CDR1 is LGHNA and CDR2 YSLEER. The CDR3 covers 18 residues. The V segment lost 0 bases and the J segment 7 bases; nucleotides outside the gene matches: 13. The CDR3 DNA is TGCGCCAGCAGCCAAGATCCCCTAGCGGGGTCGCTTAGTAATGAGCAGTTCTTC. Its protein is CASSQDPLAGSLSNEQFF.

This clonotype was detected a few times. V usage is TRBV7-2 and J usage is TRBJ2-7; a possible D gene is TRBD2 (6 bases). The CDR3 is 15 residues long. CDR1 SGHTA and CDR2 FQGNSA come from the germline V gene. V dropped 5 bases and J dropped 3 bases, with 17 bases sitting between them. In nucleotides, the CDR3 is TGTGCCAGCAGCCAACCGGGACTTAGTCTCTACGAGCAGTACTTC. This translates into CASSQPGLSLYEQYF.